This T cell receptor (beta chain) is from a study of blood T cell repertoires in COVID-19. Background on the study: Collection of acute and convalescent COVID-19 samples took place in the United States, Italy and Spain. The analysed material was cDNA or gDNA that came from T cells, B-cell-depleted T cells, or PBMCs.

In the original analysis: Estimation of nucleated cell counts was performed using reference gene primer amplification. Method: immunoSEQ multiplex PCR; TCRdb's copy keeps in-frame clones and lacks some. For V, J and clone size, that table is used; D and trimming come from the DNA. Found here are more than 200,000 clones, 87% of them singletons; the top ten hold under 4%. The CDR3 length is 14 residues. V shed 6 bases and J 3 bases; nucleotides not matched to a gene: 6. Looked up from germline, CDR1 is MDHEN and CDR2 is SYDVKM. The sequenced sample consisted of peripheral blood. The receptor comes from a man younger than 30 with active or convalescent COVID-19. The chain couples TRBV28 to TRBJ1-2; 8 bases fit TRBD1. CDR3 amino acids: CASRAGGSDYGYTF. CDR3 nucleotides: TGTGCCAGCAGAGCAGGGGGCAGTGACTATGGCTACACCTTC.